The clone carrying this T cell receptor (beta chain) was detected once. Its antigen is still unknown. Data came from immunoSEQ multiplex PCR; TCRdb stores just in-frame clones and leaves some out. The sample has more than 1,200,000 clones, 98% seen once; the top ten hold approximately 0.38%. The investigators split CD4+ cells into a CD45RA+ naive subset and a CD45RA-negative memory subset. The data derive from a study of shared clonotypes between healthy human individuals. Study-level background: Per donor, three plates held CD4 naive cells, three held CD4 memory, two held CD8 naive and one held CD8 memory.

Findings of the study overall: Among non-shared clonotypes, generation probabilities were lower than among those shared by all four donors. On the whole, naive subsets had larger estimated richness than memory subsets had.

Input material: naive CD4+ T cells sorted from blood. Subset indicated: CD45RA+ positively selected. This TCR was recovered from a man aged 30 to 39 in good health.

The CDR3 sequence is CASSLRWGLAGEETQYF. The CDR3 region has the DNA TGTGCCAGCAGCTTAAGGTGGGGACTAGCGGGAGAAGAGACCCAGTACTTC. J is TRBJ2-5 and V is TRBV7-2; 14 nucleotides align to TRBD2. Germline CDR1 SGHTA, CDR2 FQGNSA. This CDR3 is 17 amino acids long. Losses at the gene ends were 2 bases for V and 3 bases for J; bases not matched to a gene: 5.